This TCR beta chain was identified in a study of blood T cell repertoires in COVID-19. Overall study: The study drew acute and convalescent COVID-19 samples from the United States, Italy and Spain. Nucleic acid was either cDNA or gDNA, and it came from T cells, B-cell-depleted T cells, or PBMCs.

Original processing notes: How many nucleated cells were present was estimated from reference gene primer amplification. Clones were sequenced by immunoSEQ multiplex PCR, and TCRdb holds only the in-frame ones, with some missing. The V and J calls and clone size were taken over from that table, and D and trimming were inferred from the DNA. The sample lists 160,000 or so clones, approximately 90% occurring once. Seattle patients were enrolled while actively infected and followed longitudinally. Germline V gene data show CDR1 as SNHLY and CDR2 as FYNNEI. The V gene end was trimmed by 6 bases and the J gene end by 7 bases; junction bases not matched to a gene: 5. The CDR3 is 13 residues long.

Sample: peripheral blood. The chain joins TRBV2 to TRBJ1-5; 8 nucleotides agree with TRBD1. The sequence was obtained from a woman in her 70s with COVID-19, enrolled during active disease. CDR3 region: CASRDRANQPQHF. CDR3 DNA: TGTGCCAGCAGGGACAGGGCGAACCAGCCCCAGCATTTT.